The present T cell receptor beta chain was sequenced within a study of shared clonotypes between healthy human individuals. Study results and limitations: Shared clonotypes: approximately 5.3% naive CD4, roughly 3.5% naive CD8, around 2.4% memory CD4, more than 0.3% memory CD8. Clonotypes shared by all four sorted-subset donors had higher generation probabilities than non-shared clonotypes.

As concerns this clone: As yet, its antigen is unknown.

Positive CCR7 selection of CD45RO-negative cells yielded the naive CD8 cells, and terminally differentiated effector memory CD45RA+ cells were excluded. The protocol was immunoSEQ multiplex PCR, while the TCRdb copy is restricted to in-frame clones and leaves out a portion. The sample consists of approximately 590,000 clones, roughly 95% of them appearing once. V dropped 1 base and J dropped 3 bases, with 18 bases sitting between them. The CDR3 runs 18 residues. CDR1 is SNHLY, CDR2 FYNNEI, per germline. The sample consisted of naive CD8+ T cells sorted from blood. V and J are TRBV2 and TRBJ2-2; possibly TRBD2 for D (6 bases). The clonotype originates from a woman aged 25 to 39 in good health. CDR3 sequence (DNA): TGTGCCAGCAGTGAAGTCCTTCCGGGAGCAGCGGACACCGGGGAGCTGTTTTTT. Amino acid sequence: CASSEVLPGAADTGELFF.